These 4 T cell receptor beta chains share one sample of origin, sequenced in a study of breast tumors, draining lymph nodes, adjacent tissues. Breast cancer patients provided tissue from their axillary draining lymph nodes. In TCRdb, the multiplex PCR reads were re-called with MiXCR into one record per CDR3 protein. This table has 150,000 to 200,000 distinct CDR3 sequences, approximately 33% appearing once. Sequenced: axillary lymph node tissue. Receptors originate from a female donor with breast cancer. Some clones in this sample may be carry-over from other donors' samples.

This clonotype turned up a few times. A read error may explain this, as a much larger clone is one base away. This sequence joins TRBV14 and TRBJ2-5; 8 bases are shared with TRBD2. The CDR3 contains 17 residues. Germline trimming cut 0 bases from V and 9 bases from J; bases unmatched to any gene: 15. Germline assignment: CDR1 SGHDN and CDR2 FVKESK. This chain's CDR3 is CASSQDRPGLVLEAQYF. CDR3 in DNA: TGTGCCAGCAGCCAAGATCGTCCGGGACTAGTTCTGGAGGCCCAGTACTTC.

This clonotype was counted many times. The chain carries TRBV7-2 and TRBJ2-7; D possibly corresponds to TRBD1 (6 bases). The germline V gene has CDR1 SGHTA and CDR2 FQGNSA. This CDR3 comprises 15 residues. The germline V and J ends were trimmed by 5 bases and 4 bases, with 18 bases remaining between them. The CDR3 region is CASSTQTGNLYEQYF. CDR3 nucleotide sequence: TGTGCCAGCAGCACCCAAACAGGGAATTTGTACGAGCAGTACTTC. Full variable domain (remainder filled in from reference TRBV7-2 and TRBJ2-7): GAGVSQSPSNKVTEKGKDVELRCDPISGHTALYWYRQSLGQGLEFLIYFQGNSAPDKSGLPSDRFSAERTGGSVSTLTIQRTQQEDSAVYLCASSTQTGNLYEQYFGPGTRLTVT.

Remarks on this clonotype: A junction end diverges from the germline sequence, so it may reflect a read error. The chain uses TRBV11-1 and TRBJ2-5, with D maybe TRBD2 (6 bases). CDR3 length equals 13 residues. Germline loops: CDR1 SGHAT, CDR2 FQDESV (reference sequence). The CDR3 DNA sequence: TGTGCCAGCAGCTTAGGGACTACGAATGCGCTGTTCTTC. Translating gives CASSLGTTNALFF.

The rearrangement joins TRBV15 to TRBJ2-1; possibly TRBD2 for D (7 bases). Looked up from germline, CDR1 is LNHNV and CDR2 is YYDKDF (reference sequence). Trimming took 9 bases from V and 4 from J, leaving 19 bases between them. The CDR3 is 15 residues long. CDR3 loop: CATRGGATGYNEQFF. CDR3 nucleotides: TGTGCCACGCGAGGGGGGGCGACAGGATACAATGAGCAGTTCTTC.